Presented here are 23 T cell receptor beta chains from one specimen sequenced in a study of blood T cell repertoires in COVID-19. Sequencing was performed with immunoSEQ multiplex PCR; in TCRdb, only in-frame clones are kept and a portion is missing. The repertoire holds about 250,000 clones, with roughly three quarters as singletons. Sequencing was carried out using peripheral blood. Receptors originate from a woman in her thirties or forties with active or convalescent COVID-19.

J is TRBJ1-6 and V is TRBV5-1; D is perhaps TRBD1 (6 bases). The CDR3 sequence is 14 residues long. CDR1 is SGHRS, CDR2 YFSETQ, per germline. V was shortened by 4 bases and J by 5 bases, with 10 bases between the two germline ends. The CDR3, as DNA: TGCGCCAGCAGCCCAAGGACAGATAATTCACCCCTCCACTTT. Protein: CASSPRTDNSPLHF. The full variable domain, completed using reference TRBV5-1 and TRBJ1-6, is KAGVTQTPRYLIKTRGQQVTLSCSPISGHRSVSWYQQTPGQGLQFLFEYFSETQRNKGNFPGRFSGRQFSNSRSEMNVSTLELGDSALYLCASSPRTDNSPLHFGNGTRLTVT.

A few counts support this clone. J is TRBJ2-2 and V is TRBV9; 9 bases fit TRBD1. This CDR3 region has 15 residues. Germline CDR1 SGDLS, CDR2 YYNGEE. The V and J ends lost 2 bases and 6 bases, in that order; junction bases with no gene match: 5. CDR3 sequence (DNA): TGTGCCAGCAGCGTCGGACAGGGGTGGGCCGGGGAGCTGTTTTTT. Translating gives CASSVGQGWAGELFF. The full variable domain, completed using reference TRBV9 and TRBJ2-2, is DSGVTQTPKHLITATGQRVTLRCSPRSGDLSVYWYQQSLDQGLQFLIQYYNGEERAKGNILERFSAQQFPDLHSELNLSSLELGDSALYFCASSVGQGWAGELFFGEGSRLTVL.

V and J are TRBV28 and TRBJ2-6; D perhaps matches TRBD1 (6 bases). The length of the CDR3 is 15 residues. In germline, CDR1 is MDHEN, CDR2 SYDVKM. V was pared by 4 bases and J by 9 bases, with 16 bases between. The CDR3 DNA sequence: TGTGCCAGCAGTTCCCCGACAGGATATGGCAACGTCCTGACTTTC. It codes for CASSSPTGYGNVLTF. Using reference TRBV28 and TRBJ2-6 for the parts outside the CDR3, the full variable domain is DVKVTQSSRYLVKRTGEKVFLECVQDMDHENMFWYRQDPGLGLRLIYFSYDVKMKEKGDIPEGYSVSREKKERFSLILESASTNQTSMYLCASSSPTGYGNVLTFGAGSRLTVL.

This chain connects TRBV2 to TRBJ2-1; D is uncertain. Germline V CDR1 and CDR2: SNHLY, FYNNEI. This CDR3 has 16 residues. Trimming left V 6 bases short and J 0 bases short, with 15 bases between. DNA of the CDR3: TGTGCCAGCAGGGCCGACACCACCAGCTCCTACAATGAGCAGTTCTTC. It codes for CASRADTTSSYNEQFF.

The gene calls are TRBV9 and TRBJ2-7, with D maybe TRBD2 (7 bases). V was cut by 2 bases and J by 1 base, with 13 bases left in between. Germline CDR1 SGDLS, CDR2 YYNGEE. CDR3 length: 15 residues. CDR3 loop: CASSVGGGLSYEQYF. The CDR3 DNA follows: TGTGCCAGCAGCGTGGGCGGGGGCCTATCCTACGAGCAGTACTTC. The whole variable domain, remainder taken from reference TRBV9 and TRBJ2-7, is DSGVTQTPKHLITATGQRVTLRCSPRSGDLSVYWYQQSLDQGLQFLIQYYNGEERAKGNILERFSAQQFPDLHSELNLSSLELGDSALYFCASSVGGGLSYEQYFGPGTRLTVT.

V is TRBV27 and J is TRBJ1-1, with a possible D match to TRBD1 (6 bases). Per germline, CDR1 MNHEY and CDR2 SMNVEV (reference sequence). V lost 4 bases and J 3 bases, leaving 12 bases between the germline ends. This CDR3 has 14 residues. The chain's CDR3 is CASSYHRADTEAFF. CDR3 nucleotides: TGTGCCAGCAGTTATCACAGGGCTGACACTGAAGCTTTCTTT.

CDR3 residues: CASSLTAGVVGYTF. CDR3 in DNA: TGTGCCAGCAGTTTAACGGCAGGGGTTGTTGGCTACACCTTC. The rearrangement uses TRBV27 and TRBJ1-2; possible D gene TRBD1, 6 bases. The CDR3 contains 14 residues. CDR1 and CDR2 from the germline V gene are MNHEY and SMNVEV (reference sequence). Trimming took off 2 bases at V and 7 bases at J, with 14 bases between the two ends.

The CDR3 loop is CASSYDRGNQPQHF. DNA of the CDR3: TGTGCCAGCAGTTACGACAGGGGTAATCAGCCCCAGCATTTT. V and J are TRBV6-5 and TRBJ1-5; 8 positions match TRBD1. The junction had 1 base not matched to a gene; V was cut back by 2 bases and J by 4 bases. The CDR3 spans 14 residues. Germline V gene lookup returns CDR1 MNHEY and CDR2 SVGAGI.

This chain joins TRBV6-5 and TRBJ2-7; 8 nucleotides line up with TRBD1. The CDR3 has 12 residues. Losses at the gene ends were 6 bases for V and 7 bases for J; bases not matched to a gene: 5. Germline values: CDR1 MNHEY, CDR2 SVGAGI. The CDR3, as DNA: TGTGCCAGCAGCTGGACAGGGCGAGAGCAGTACTTC. Translation gives CASSWTGREQYF.

This clone occurred a few times. This chain joins TRBV27 and TRBJ1-6, with a possible D match to TRBD1 (5 bases). V was shortened by 4 bases and J by 8 bases, with 21 bases between the two germline ends. CDR3 length equals 17 residues. In germline, CDR1 is MNHEY, CDR2 SMNVEV (reference sequence). This chain's CDR3 is CASSYWRGPGNHSPLHF. The CDR3 DNA sequence: TGTGCCAGCAGTTACTGGAGGGGTCCAGGGAATCATTCACCCCTCCACTTT.

The chain uses TRBV6-6 and TRBJ2-3; TRBD1 matches at 11 bases. Trimming at V came to 5 bases and at J to 3 bases, leaving 7 bases not matched to a gene. Germline V CDR1 and CDR2: MNHNY, SVGAGI (reference sequence). There are 16 residues in the CDR3. CDR3 loop: CASSNPGQGGTDTQYF. CDR3 DNA: TGTGCCAGCAGTAACCCGGGACAGGGGGGAACAGATACGCAGTATTTT.

The CDR3 is CASSEPTGQGYTF. The CDR3 DNA reads TGTGCCAGCAGTGAGCCGACAGGGCAAGGCTACACCTTC. The chain joins TRBV2 to TRBJ1-2, with 7 bases fitting TRBD1. The CDR3 totals 13 residues. Germline values: CDR1 SNHLY, CDR2 FYNNEI. V was pared by 3 bases and J by 8 bases, with 6 bases of the junction left unmatched.

The chain has TRBV5-1 and TRBJ2-5, with 14 bases that match TRBD2. The CDR3 spans 16 residues. Trimming cost V 4 bases and J 4 bases; bases outside gene matches: 6. The germline gives CDR1 SGHRS, CDR2 YFSETQ. The CDR3 region has the DNA TGCGCCAGCAGCCCCGGACTAGCGGGGGGCATAGAGACCCAGTACTTC. Translated: CASSPGLAGGIETQYF.

This clone showed up just a few times. The rearrangement links TRBV11-2 to TRBJ2-1, with D maybe TRBD1 (6 bases). CDR3 size: 13 residues. V was pared by 1 base and J by 9 bases, with 10 bases between. The germline V gene encodes CDR1 SGHAT and CDR2 FQNNGV. The CDR3 region is CASSLGRQAEQFF. The DNA of the CDR3 is TGTGCCAGCAGCTTAGGCCGACAGGCTGAGCAGTTCTTC.

Concerning this clone: Other DNA variants within this sample encode the same CDR3. The gene calls are TRBV5-1 and TRBJ1-3, with D possibly matching TRBD1 (5 bases). With 0 bases removed from V and 2 bases from J, the gap between germline ends came to 9 bases. Germline CDR1 and CDR2: SGHRS and YFSETQ. The CDR3 spans 15 residues. CDR3 loop: CASSLAGGTGNTIYF. The CDR3 DNA is TGCGCCAGCAGCTTGGCCGGGGGGACTGGAAACACCATATATTTT.

The CDR3 loop is CASSYGRGLYGYTF. CDR3 sequence (DNA): TGTGCCAGCAGTTATGGAAGGGGGCTATATGGCTACACCTTC. The chain couples TRBV28 to TRBJ1-2; 7 bases match TRBD1. Trimming removed 4 bases from V and 5 bases from J; junction bases left unmatched: 7. The CDR3 consists of 14 residues. Germline V CDR1 and CDR2: MDHEN, SYDVKM.

J is TRBJ2-6 and V is TRBV2; 11 bases line up with TRBD2. The trim removed 1 base at V and 2 bases at J, leaving 1 base unmatched. The length of the CDR3 is 17 residues. Germline assignment: CDR1 SNHLY and CDR2 FYNNEI. CDR3 protein: CASSEVLAGAGANVLTF. The CDR3 DNA sequence: TGTGCCAGCAGTGAAGTACTAGCGGGGGCTGGGGCCAACGTCCTGACTTTC.

The chain recombines TRBV28 with TRBJ1-2; 8 bases fit TRBD1. Trimming removed 3 bases from V and 2 bases from J; junction bases left unmatched: 5. There are 15 residues in the CDR3. CDR1 and CDR2 from the germline V gene are MDHEN and SYDVKM. The CDR3 sequence is CASSFPTGANYGYTF. The CDR3, as DNA: TGTGCCAGCAGTTTTCCGACAGGGGCCAACTATGGCTACACCTTC.

The rearrangement uses TRBV3-1 (or the pseudogene TRBV3-2) and TRBJ2-3; 9 nucleotides match TRBD2. Per the germline V gene, CDR1 is LGHDT and CDR2 is YNNKEL (reference sequence). Trimming removed 1 base from V and 5 bases from J; junction bases left unmatched: 10. This CDR3 is 17 amino acids long. The CDR3 is CASSQGRGGAGGDTQYF. The DNA for the CDR3 is TGTGCCAGCAGCCAAGGCCGCGGGGGGGCCGGGGGAGATACGCAGTATTTT.

The chain has TRBV9 and TRBJ1-2, with a tentative D call TRBD1 (6 bases). CDR1 is SGDLS and CDR2 is YYNGEE in the germline V gene. Trimming took off 3 bases at V and 3 bases at J, with 15 bases between the two ends. This CDR3 contains 15 residues. The CDR3 coding sequence is TGTGCCAGCAGCGCGACAGGATCAGTCGACTATGGCTACACCTTC. This translates into CASSATGSVDYGYTF.

The chain employs TRBV6-5 and TRBJ2-2, with 12 bases that match TRBD2. V lost 9 bases and J lost 6; bases outside the gene matches: 8. Germline CDR1 is MNHEY and CDR2 is SVGAGI. This CDR3 region has 15 residues. This chain's CDR3 is CASKASGGAAGELFF. DNA for the CDR3: TGTGCCAGTAAGGCTAGCGGGGGGGCCGCCGGGGAGCTGTTTTTT.

The chain links TRBV19 to TRBJ1-1; D gene unclear. Trimming took off 0 bases at V and 7 bases at J, with 27 bases between the two ends. CDR1 is LNHDA and CDR2 is SQIVND in the germline V gene (reference sequence). CDR3 length: 19 amino acids. The CDR3 bases are TGTGCCAGTAGTATAGATCCTTGGGCGATCGATGGGCCCGGGATTGAAGCTTTCTTT. Its translation is CASSIDPWAIDGPGIEAFF.

This chain uses TRBV19 with TRBJ2-7; 7 nucleotides align to TRBD1. V was clipped by 5 bases and J by 5 bases; unmatched bases: 15. Germline CDR1 reads LNHDA; CDR2 reads SQIVND (reference sequence). The CDR3 runs 16 residues. The CDR3 sequence is CASSLSWGQKKDEQYF. The DNA of the CDR3 is TGTGCCAGTAGTCTAAGTTGGGGACAGAAGAAGGACGAGCAGTACTTC.